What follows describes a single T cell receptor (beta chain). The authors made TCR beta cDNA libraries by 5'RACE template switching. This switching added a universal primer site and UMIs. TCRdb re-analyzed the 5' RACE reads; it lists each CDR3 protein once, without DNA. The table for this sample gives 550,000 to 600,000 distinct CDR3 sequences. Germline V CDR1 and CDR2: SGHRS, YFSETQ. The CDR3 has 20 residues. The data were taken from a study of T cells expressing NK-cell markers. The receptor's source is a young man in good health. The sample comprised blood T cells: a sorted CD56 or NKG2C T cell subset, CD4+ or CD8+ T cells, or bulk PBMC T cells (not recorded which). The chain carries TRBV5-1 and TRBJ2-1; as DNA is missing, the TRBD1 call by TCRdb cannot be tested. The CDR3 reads CASSLAVKENRGLGELEQFF.